This T cell receptor (beta chain) was retrieved from a study of blood T cell repertoires in COVID-19. Across the whole study: PBMCs, B-cell-depleted T cells, or T cells were the source of the cDNA or gDNA that made up the material.

Germline assignment: CDR1 SGHTA and CDR2 FQGNSA. Trimming cost V 6 bases and J 11 bases, with 17 bases left between them. The CDR3 totals 13 residues. Recovery among Cohort 3 donors was established by two negative PCRs, clearance, or symptom resolution. Here immunoSEQ multiplex PCR was the method, and the copy in TCRdb shows in-frame clones only, minus some. The sample lists over 300,000 clones; approximately 90% were seen once. The source of this sequence is a woman younger than 35 who had recovered from COVID-19. The chain employs TRBV7-2 and TRBJ1-3; D is uncertain. Material: PBMCs or T cells enriched from blood (not recorded which). The CDR3 DNA reads TGTGCCAGCAGTTCCGGTACGGGTCGACCCATATATTTT. It is translated as CASSSGTGRPIYF.